This T cell receptor (beta chain) was sequenced for a study of blood T cells in healthy people across ages. Trimming removed 6 bases at V and 1 base at J, with 15 bases between. The CDR3 sequence is 15 residues long. CDR1 and CDR2 from the germline V gene are MGHRA and YSYEKL. The second PCR ran about 6 to 11 cycles with a sample-barcoded 5' primer and J-beta primers. TCRdb analysed the 5' RACE reads with MiXCR anew, one entry per CDR3 protein. The table records about 640,000 distinct CDR3 sequences, about 53% of them present only once. This clonotype was counted between two and nine times. Sample: blood. This chain connects TRBV4-1 to TRBJ2-5; D perhaps matches TRBD1 (6 bases). The clonotype comes from a man between 60 and 75 years old in good health. CDR3 loop: CASRRSGAAQETQYF. In DNA, the CDR3 is TGCGCCAGCAGACGCTCAGGGGCGGCCCAAGAGACCCAGTACTTC.